These T cell receptor gamma chains were read from a single sample in a study of Vγ9Vδ2 T cells in congenital toxoplasmosis. TCRdb made new clone calls on the reads using CATT. This table holds some 330 gamma-chain clones, 24% found once. Specimen: gamma-delta T cells from blood. All receptors derive from a child under 10 years old born to a mother with Toxoplasma gondii infection during pregnancy, either congenitally infected or uninfected (not recorded which). The CDR3 runs from the conserved cysteine through the conserved F or W. Clone size is not always given. Where it is, it says once, few, many or a class for expanded clones.

clone size,V gene,J gene,CDR3 protein,CDR3 DNA
medium-sized,TRGV3,TRGJP2,CATWDRWRTF,TGTGCCACCTGGGACAGGTGGAGGACGTTT
large,TRGV10,TRGJP1,CAAWDTGWFKIF,TGTGCTGCGTGGGACACTGGTTGGTTCAAGATATTT
hyperexpanded,TRGV4,TRGJP2,CATWDGLRSDWIKTF,TGTGCCACCTGGGATGGGCTGAGGAGTGATTGGATCAAGACGTTT
large,TRGV8,TRGJ1/TRGJ2,CATWDRRPKNYYKKLF,TGTGCCACCTGGGATAGGCGCCCCAAGAATTATTATAAGAAACTTTTT
large,TRGV9,TRGJP,CALWEVQWELGKKIKVF,TGTGCCTTGTGGGAGGTGCAATGGGAGTTGGGCAAAAAAATCAAGGTATTT
large,TRGV8,TRGJP1,CATWDNTGWFKIF,TGTGCCACCTGGGATAATACTGGTTGGTTCAAGATATTT
medium-sized,TRGV9,TRGJP,CALWEVGQELGKKIKVF,TGTGCCTTGTGGGAGGTAGGGCAAGAGTTGGGCAAAAAAATCAAGGTATTT
large,TRGV9,TRGJP,CALWEVQGELGKKIKVF,TGTGCCTTGTGGGAGGTGCAAGGAGAGTTGGGCAAAAAAATCAAGGTATTT
NA,TRGV9,TRGJP,CALWEVSGGELGKKIKVF,TGTGCCTTGTGGGAGGTGTCGGGTGGAGAGTTGGGCAAAAAAATCAAGGTATTT
few,TRGV2,TRGJP2,CATWDEIDGDSSDWIKTF,TGTGCCACCTGGGACGAAATAGACGGAGATAGTAGTGATTGGATCAAGACGTTT
NA,TRGV11,TRGJP1,CTTVPAGLGTTGWFKIF,NA
NA,TRGV4,TRGJ1/TRGJ2,CATWDANYYKKLF,TGTGCCACCTGGGATGCTAATTATTATAAGAAACTCTTT
large,TRGV9,TRGJP,CALWEAARGKKIKVF,TGTGCCTTGTGGGAGGCCGCCCGGGGCAAAAAAATCAAGGTATTT
large,TRGV4,TRGJ1/TRGJ2,CATWDYKKLF,TGTGCCACCTGGGATTATAAGAAACTCTTT
few,TRGV9,TRGJP,CALWEVQSQELGKKIKVF,TGTGCCTTGTGGGAGGTGCAGTCCCAAGAGTTGGGCAAAAAAATCAAGGTATTT
large,TRGV5,TRGJ1/TRGJ2,CATWDRPDYKKLF,TGTGCCACCTGGGACAGGCCTGATTATAAGAAACTCTTT
hyperexpanded,TRGV9,TRGJP,CALWEVQELGKKIKVF,TGTGCCTTGTGGGAGGTGCAAGAGTTGGGCAAAAAAATCAAGGTATTT
large,TRGV9,TRGJ1/TRGJ2,CALWEPTNYYKKLF,TGTGCCTTGTGGGAGCCGACGAATTATTATAAGAAACTCTTT